This TCR beta chain comes out of a study of human T cells and chemical hapten exposure. From the RACE reads, TCRdb called clonotypes with MiXCR, one entry per CDR3 protein. The table has 74,000 or so distinct CDR3 sequences, under 13% seen once; the top ten hold approximately 1.4%. The length of the CDR3 is 16 residues. Trimming left V 5 bases short and J 1 base short, with 18 bases between. Time point defined: patch test 1, 2 weeks after DPC sensitization. The treatment was: therapeutic diphenylcyclopropenone sensitization with weekly scalp DPC. It was from unfractionated whole blood that total RNA was extracted.

This chain connects TRBV12-3 or TRBV12-4 to TRBJ2-7, with D perhaps TRBD1 (5 bases). The specimen comprised whole blood, sampled in connection with sensitization to the hapten diphenylcyclopropenone (DPC). This TCR was sampled from a woman aged 45 to 65 with alopecia areata. Some clones in this sample may be carry-over from other donors' samples. CDR3 coding DNA: TGTGCCAGCAGTCCCCCGGTGCAGGGTACGTCCTACGAGCAGTACTTC. Translated: CASSPPVQGTSYEQYF.